This paragraph reports one T cell receptor beta chain. Antigen specificity is unknown. This specimen belongs to a study of vaccination effects on CD4 cells after COVID-19. Study findings and constraints: Healthy vaccine recipients' vaccine-induced clones were almost all SARS-CoV-2 mono-reactive. Infection-derived and vaccine-derived clones contracted markedly late after vaccination.

Sequencing was performed with immunoSEQ multiplex PCR; in TCRdb, only in-frame clones are kept and a portion is missing. This sample has 40,000 to 50,000 clones; around 77% occur once, and the top ten carry about 3.1%. Prior to sequencing, the ViraFEST assay stimulated PBMC with viral peptide pools, which expanded the antigen-specific CD4+ T cells. When nine to ten days of culture had elapsed, CD4+ T cells were isolated. Recipients of the vaccine had no prior SARS-CoV-2 infection and negative nucleocapsid antibodies. Wells containing 1.5 million to 2.5 million PBMC each were cultured with approximately 9.2 IU/ml IL-2 and 8.5 to 10 ug/ml peptides. Half the medium was swapped for IL-2 medium on days 3 and 7. Trimming pared 2 bases from V and 6 bases from J, leaving 15 bases between. Looked up from germline, CDR1 is SGHNT and CDR2 is YYREEE (reference sequence). The CDR3 consists of 14 residues.

The chain combines TRBV5-4 with TRBJ2-7, with D uncertain. The TCR comes from a human donor who received a COVID-19 vaccine. This specimen was CD4+ T cells from PBMCs cultured with HCoV-NL63 spike peptides, taken before COVID-19 vaccination. The CDR3 bases are TGTGCCAGCAGCTTTCGACAAGGGTCGGGCGAGCAGTACGTC. It is translated as CASSFRQGSGEQYV.